The T cell receptor (beta chain) described here comes from a study of neurological immune-mediated disorders. Trimming pared 3 bases from V and 1 base from J, leaving 13 bases between. CDR3 length: 16 residues. The germline V gene has CDR1 KGHSH and CDR2 LQKENI. This clonotype showed up just a few times. TCRdb re-analysed the 5' RACE reads in MiXCR, keeping a single row per CDR3 protein. Of 15,000 to 20,000 distinct CDR3 sequences in the sample, about 10% were seen once. The sample taken for sequencing was CD8+ T cells from blood. The source of this sequence is a woman between 45 and 65 years old in good health. V usage is TRBV18 and J usage is TRBJ2-1, with D perhaps matching TRBD2 (5 bases). This CDR3 reads CASSPVSGKSYNEQFF. The CDR3 nucleotides are TGTGCCAGCTCACCGGTGTCGGGGAAGTCCTACAATGAGCAGTTCTTC.